This TCR beta chain stems from a study of OX40 agonist ivuxolimab in advanced cancers. The wider study: Patients received the agonistic anti-OX40 (CD134) antibody ivuxolimab. Patients receiving dose escalation had hepatocellular carcinoma, melanoma, renal cell or head and neck cancer. Those enrolled were approximately 87% male, with a mean age of approximately 60 years and ages from about 20 to 79.

Overall study findings and caveats: There was clonal expansion of CD4+ and CD8+ blood T cells by week 6 at 0.1 to 3.0 mg/kg.

The protocol was immunoSEQ multiplex PCR, while the TCRdb copy is restricted to in-frame clones and leaves out a portion. Among 80,000 to 100,000 clones listed, approximately 94% were seen once. In germline, CDR1 is MNHEY, CDR2 SVGAGI. The CDR3 has 15 residues. The V end lost 2 bases, the J end lost 3 bases, and 11 bases lay between the germline ends. Turning to this clone: What it recognizes is unknown.

Source: CD4+ or CD8+ T cells sorted from blood, taken in a trial of the OX40 agonist ivuxolimab. The rearrangement links TRBV6-5 to TRBJ1-5; D not certain. The sequence derives from an adult with an advanced solid tumor such as melanoma, head and neck, liver or kidney cancer. The DNA of the CDR3 is TGTGCCAGCAGTTACAGCCCGAACCCCAATCAGCCCCAGCATTTT. This encodes CASSYSPNPNQPQHF.